A single sample is the source of the 10 T cell receptor beta chains below, sequenced in a study of OX40 agonist ivuxolimab in advanced cancers. Only in-frame clones appear in the TCRdb table, and some are missing; sequencing was by immunoSEQ multiplex PCR. Of roughly 58,000 clones listed, 88% are singletons. This material consisted of CD4+ or CD8+ T cells sorted from blood, taken in a trial of the OX40 agonist ivuxolimab. These receptors all come from an adult with an advanced solid tumor such as melanoma, head and neck, liver or kidney cancer.

V gene TRBV2 combines with J gene TRBJ2-5; D possibly matches TRBD1 or TRBD2 (6 bases each). The germline V and J ends were trimmed by 6 bases and 6 bases, with 14 bases remaining between them. The CDR3 extends over 13 amino acids. The germline gives CDR1 SNHLY, CDR2 FYNNEI. DNA of the CDR3: TGTGCCAGCAGCGCGCTAGGGGGGAAGACCCAGTACTTC. Translated: CASSALGGKTQYF.

The J gene is TRBJ2-7, the V gene TRBV29-1; TRBD2 matches at 7 bases. Per germline, CDR1 SQVTM and CDR2 ANQGSEA. Trimming took 4 bases from V and 1 from J; bases not matched to a gene: 10. The CDR3 is 15 residues long. The CDR3 reads CSVVGREVGSYEQYF. Here the CDR3 DNA reads TGCAGCGTTGTTGGACGGGAGGTAGGTTCCTACGAGCAGTACTTC.

This clone was counted once. The CDR3 is CASSLTREIGNTQYF. The CDR3 coding sequence is TGTGCCAGCAGCTTAACCCGGGAGATCGGCAATACGCAGTATTTT. V is TRBV7-3 and J is TRBJ2-3, with D possibly being TRBD2 (6 bases). V gave up 0 bases and J gave up 7 bases, with 14 bases separating them. CDR1 and CDR2 (germline): SGHTA, FQGTGA. The CDR3 length is 15 residues.

In this sample, this clone turned up once. The chain uses TRBV4-1 and TRBJ1-4; tentatively, D is TRBD1 (5 bases). The V gene lost 0 bases and the J gene lost 8 bases, with 19 bases spanning the gap. The germline V gene has CDR1 MGHRA and CDR2 YSYEKL. The CDR3 is 17 amino acids. The CDR3 region has the DNA TGCGCCAGCAGCCAAGAGTGGAGTCGGGCAGGGCGGGAAAAACTGTTTTTT. This translates into CASSQEWSRAGREKLFF.

The chain uses TRBV29-1 and TRBJ1-2; the match to TRBD1 covers 7 bases. The CDR3 has 13 amino acids. CDR1 is SQVTM, CDR2 ANQGSEA, per germline. The V and J ends lost 6 bases and 0 bases, in that order; junction bases with no gene match: 4. For the CDR3, the DNA is TGCAGCGTAGACAGGGCCCCTAACTATGGCTACACCTTC. As protein: CSVDRAPNYGYTF. Full variable domain (remainder filled in from reference TRBV29-1 and TRBJ1-2): SAVISQKPSRDICQRGTSLTIQCQVDSQVTMMFWYRQQPGQSLTLIATANQGSEATYESGFVIDKFPISRPNLTFSTLTVSNMSPEDSSIYLCSVDRAPNYGYTFGSGTRLTVV.

The V and J genes are TRBV10-3 and TRBJ2-1; TRBD1 matches 10 bases. The V gene's germline CDR1 is ENHRY and CDR2 SYGVKD. Unmatched junction bases numbered 5, after V lost 3 bases and J lost 3 bases. This CDR3 spans 16 amino acids. The CDR3 spells CAISDLGQGIYNEQFF. The DNA of the CDR3 is TGTGCCATCAGTGACCTGGGACAGGGGATCTACAATGAGCAGTTCTTC.

In DNA, the CDR3 is TGTGCCAGCAGCTTAAACCCTCGAGAGACCCAGTACTTC. This encodes CASSLNPRETQYF. J is TRBJ2-5 and V is TRBV7-3; no clear D. The CDR3 runs to 13 residues. The ends were cut back, 1 base at V and 4 bases at J, with 7 bases in the middle. Per the germline V gene, CDR1 is SGHTA and CDR2 is FQGTGA.

The chain has TRBV27 and TRBJ1-2; D might be TRBD1 (6 bases). The CDR3 is 14 residues long. CDR1 is MNHEY, CDR2 SMNVEV, per germline (reference sequence). Trimming took 4 bases from V and 7 from J, leaving 16 bases between them. CDR3 sequence reads: CASSSLIRGSGYTF. CDR3 DNA sequence: TGTGCCAGCAGTTCATTGATCAGGGGATCTGGCTACACCTTC.

The gene calls are TRBV7-2 and TRBJ1-2, with D possibly TRBD1 on 5 matching bases. This CDR3 has 15 amino acids. Per germline, CDR1 SGHTA and CDR2 FQGNSA. Trimming shortened V by 3 bases and J by 7 bases, and 18 bases separated the two germline ends. The DNA for the CDR3 is TGTGCCAGCAGCTTCCCCCAGGGCAGGGACTCTGGCTACACCTTC. This sequence encodes CASSFPQGRDSGYTF.

The J gene is TRBJ1-1, the V gene TRBV27; TRBD1 agrees at 7 bases. This CDR3 comprises 13 residues. CDR1 MNHEY and CDR2 SMNVEV come from the germline V gene (reference sequence). The trim removed 5 bases at V and 3 bases at J, leaving 3 bases unmatched. CDR3 region: CASSQGGDTEAFF. The CDR3 DNA sequence: TGTGCCAGCAGTCAGGGGGGGGACACTGAAGCTTTCTTT.